The 20 T cell receptor beta chains in this list originate from one sample, sequenced in a study of PD-1 blockade in classical Hodgkin lymphoma. TCRdb's copy holds only in-frame clones and misses some; the assay was immunoSEQ multiplex PCR. The table lists around 36,000 clones, about 87% of them singletons. All patients experienced relapse after autologous stem cell transplantation, and brentuximab vedotin exposure was variable. Sequenced material: peripheral blood mononuclear cells (PBMCs), taken at baseline. These receptors all come from a human donor with classical Hodgkin lymphoma.

This rearrangement joins TRBV2 to TRBJ2-5; possibly TRBD1 for D (6 bases). The CDR3 is 12 amino acids. Trimming removed 5 bases at V and 2 bases at J, with 6 bases between. Germline lookup yields CDR1 SNHLY and CDR2 FYNNEI. CDR3 region: CASSQGQETQYF. CDR3 bases: TGTGCCAGCAGTCAGGGGCAAGAGACCCAGTACTTC.

The V gene is TRBV9, the J gene TRBJ2-7; 10 bases agree with TRBD1. The CDR3 contains 15 residues. V trimming: 2 bases; J trimming: 6 bases; junction bases outside the gene matches: 8. Germline CDR1 is SGDLS and CDR2 is YYNGEE. Here the CDR3 reads CASSVPRDRGFEQYF. CDR3 DNA sequence: TGTGCCAGCAGCGTCCCCCGGGACAGGGGTTTCGAGCAGTACTTC.

The rearrangement joins TRBV6-6 to TRBJ2-3, with D maybe TRBD2 (6 bases). Germline values: CDR1 MNHNY, CDR2 SVGAGI (reference sequence). The CDR3 is 16 amino acids. V lost 6 bases to trimming and J lost 2 bases, with 18 bases between them. The CDR3 DNA sequence: TGTGCCAGCAGCCCTCCTACTAGCAGGTACACAGATACGCAGTATTTT. Translating it yields CASSPPTSRYTDTQYF.

The V gene is TRBV7-9, the J gene TRBJ1-3; 9 bases map to TRBD1. The V segment lost 11 bases and the J segment 0 bases; nucleotides outside the gene matches: 8. The CDR3 has 15 residues. The V gene's germline CDR1 is SEHNR and CDR2 FQNEAQ (reference sequence). The CDR3 coding sequence is TGTGCCGGCCTACGGGACAGGGCCTCTGGAAACACCATATATTTT. Encoded protein: CAGLRDRASGNTIYF.

The chain is built from TRBV2 and TRBJ2-5; 8 bases agree with TRBD1. Germline trimming cut 4 bases from V and 5 bases from J; bases unmatched to any gene: 12. Germline V gives CDR1 SNHLY, CDR2 FYNNEI. The CDR3 length is 16 residues. The CDR3 protein is CASSAGQGAFWETQYF. The CDR3 bases are TGTGCCAGCAGTGCCGGGCAGGGGGCGTTTTGGGAGACCCAGTACTTC.

This clone was observed a few times. This chain connects TRBV6-5 to TRBJ2-1; 10 nucleotides agree with TRBD2. Germline CDR1 is MNHEY and CDR2 is SVGAGI. V was clipped by 3 bases and J by 6 bases; unmatched bases: 8. CDR3 length equals 16 residues. The CDR3 sequence: CASSYLIAGGLNEQFF. The CDR3 DNA reads TGTGCCAGCAGTTATTTAATAGCGGGAGGTCTCAATGAGCAGTTCTTC.

CDR3 nucleotide sequence: TGTGCCAGTAGTCCACTCGGGACTAGCGGTAGCACAGATACGCAGTATTTT. Amino acids: CASSPLGTSGSTDTQYF. J is TRBJ2-3 and V is TRBV19, with 11 bases identical to TRBD2. The CDR3 runs to 17 residues. The germline V gene encodes CDR1 LNHDA and CDR2 SQIVND (reference sequence). Trimming at V came to 5 bases and at J to 0 bases, leaving 7 bases not matched to a gene.

In its sample, this clone was seen a few times. This chain links TRBV11-3 with TRBJ2-2; the D is unclear. V was clipped by 3 bases and J by 4 bases, with 6 bases between them. This CDR3 contains 13 residues. Per the germline V gene, CDR1 is SGHNT and CDR2 is YENEEA. This CDR3 reads CASSLAATGELFF. The DNA of the CDR3 is TGTGCCAGCAGCTTGGCGGCCACCGGGGAGCTGTTTTTT.

The chain has TRBV18 and TRBJ2-7; the D gene is possibly TRBD1 (7 bases). The CDR3 is made up of 14 amino acids. V lost 2 bases and J 3 bases, leaving 11 bases between the germline ends. Germline V gene sequence: CDR1 KGHSH, CDR2 LQKENI. CDR3 coding DNA: TGTGCCAGCTCACCAGTCAGGGGGGTCTACGAGCAGTACTTC. Its translation: CASSPVRGVYEQYF.

The chain uses TRBV6-5 and TRBJ2-7, with TRBD2 matching 7 bases. Germline CDR1 and CDR2: MNHEY and SVGAGI. The CDR3 length is 14 residues. Trimming at V came to 2 bases and at J to 4 bases, leaving 5 bases not matched to a gene. The CDR3: CASSYAGGGYEQYF. CDR3 in DNA: TGTGCCAGCAGTTACGCCGGGGGAGGGTACGAGCAGTACTTC.

This clone was seen only a few times. The chain links TRBV7-2 to TRBJ2-7; D gene ambiguous. This CDR3 contains 13 residues. Germline V gene sequence: CDR1 SGHTA, CDR2 FQGNSA. V was trimmed by 0 bases and J by 4 bases, leaving 7 bases between them. The CDR3 loop is CASSLATNYEQYF. In DNA, the CDR3 is TGTGCCAGCAGCTTAGCGACCAATTACGAGCAGTACTTC. Full variable domain (missing parts from reference TRBV7-2 and TRBJ2-7): GAGVSQSPSNKVTEKGKDVELRCDPISGHTALYWYRQSLGQGLEFLIYFQGNSAPDKSGLPSDRFSAERTGGSVSTLTIQRTQQEDSAVYLCASSLATNYEQYFGPGTRLTVT.

This sequence joins TRBV19 and TRBJ2-7; 7 nucleotides align to TRBD1. Germline V CDR1 and CDR2: LNHDA, SQIVND (reference sequence). The CDR3 has 14 residues. The V gene end was trimmed by 1 base and the J gene end by 3 bases; junction bases not matched to a gene: 3. This CDR3 reads CASSIGDSLYEQYF. Here the CDR3 DNA reads TGTGCCAGTAGTATAGGGGACAGCCTCTACGAGCAGTACTTC.

The chain has TRBV25-1 and TRBJ2-1; weak D call: TRBD1 (6 bases). CDR1 is MGHDK and CDR2 is SYGVNS in the germline V gene. There are 13 residues in the CDR3. Trimming removed 4 bases at V and 8 bases at J, with 12 bases between. The chain's CDR3 is CASSGQGFDEQFF. As DNA, the CDR3 is TGTGCCAGCAGTGGTCAGGGGTTCGATGAGCAGTTCTTC.

This clone turned up a few times. V is TRBV6-1 and J is TRBJ1-6; 10 positions match TRBD1. The CDR3 totals 14 residues. CDR1 is MNHNS and CDR2 is SASEGT in the germline V gene. Trimming took 7 bases from V and 9 from J; bases not matched to a gene: 6. CDR3: CASTRDRGSSPLHF. CDR3 sequence (DNA): TGTGCCAGCACCCGGGACAGGGGCAGTTCACCCCTCCACTTT.

This clone occurred once. V is TRBV19 and J is TRBJ2-2; 7 bases fit TRBD1. The CDR3 contains 15 residues. From germline, CDR1 is LNHDA and CDR2 SQIVND (reference sequence). The V and J ends lost 2 bases and 7 bases, in that order; junction bases with no gene match: 7. The CDR3 loop is CASSIPRQGVGELFF. CDR3 nucleotides: TGTGCCAGTAGTATACCACGACAGGGAGTCGGGGAGCTGTTTTTT.

The CDR3 reads CASRDKTPPYGYTF. The CDR3 coding sequence is TGTGCCAGTAGGGACAAGACACCTCCATATGGCTACACCTTC. This chain links TRBV19 with TRBJ1-2; possible D gene TRBD1, 5 bases. The V gene lost 6 bases and the J gene lost 5 bases, with 16 bases spanning the gap. The CDR3 has 14 amino acids. The V gene's germline CDR1 is LNHDA and CDR2 SQIVND (reference sequence).

The J gene is TRBJ2-2, the V gene TRBV28; D call uncertain. Per the germline V gene, CDR1 is MDHEN and CDR2 is SYDVKM. This CDR3 comprises 14 residues. V was cut by 7 bases and J by 1 base, with 10 bases left in between. CDR3 nucleotides: TGTGCCAGCACTTATCTACAGAACACCGGGGAGCTGTTTTTT. Residues: CASTYLQNTGELFF.

This sequence joins TRBV10-3 and TRBJ1-1; tentatively, D is TRBD1 (5 bases). Trimming pared 10 bases from V and 6 bases from J, leaving 12 bases between. This CDR3 spans 11 amino acids. CDR1 and CDR2 (germline): ENHRY, SYGVKD. For the CDR3, the DNA is TGTGCCACCCGGGGGGGGGCTGAAGCTTTCTTT. Protein: CATRGGAEAFF.

This sequence joins TRBV2 and TRBJ2-7; TRBD2 agrees at 10 bases. Germline V CDR1 and CDR2: SNHLY, FYNNEI. The CDR3 consists of 16 residues. Trimming took 3 bases from V and 4 from J; bases not matched to a gene: 9. DNA for the CDR3: TGTGCCAGCAGTGATCCCCCTAGCGGGGGATCTTACGAGCAGTACTTC. It encodes CASSDPPSGGSYEQYF.

The chain recombines TRBV10-3 with TRBJ2-7; D may be TRBD1 or TRBD2 (5 bases each). The V gene's germline CDR1 is ENHRY and CDR2 SYGVKD. Trimming removed 4 bases from V and 0 bases from J, with 13 bases in between. The CDR3 loop spans 15 amino acids. The CDR3 nucleotides are TGTGCCATCAGTGGTCAGGGAGAGGCCTCCTACGAGCAGTACTTC. Encoded protein: CAISGQGEASYEQYF.